This is a list of T cell receptor beta chains from one sample in a study of identical twins. TCRdb re-derived calls from the 5' RACE reads in MiXCR, one entry per CDR3 protein. In the table there are around 570,000 distinct CDR3 sequences, approximately 10% of which are singletons. The sample was also reused in another study, on yellow fever vaccine responses in identical twins.

Source material: PBMCs. The receptor set was obtained from a woman under 30 in good health. CDR3s include the opening cysteine and the closing phenylalanine or tryptophan. Fields, in order: V gene, clone size, D gene, J gene, CDR3 protein, CDR3 DNA. D genes are given only for firm matches. Rows may omit the clone size; those that give it use once, few, many or a size class.

V gene: TRBV27; clone size: few; D gene: -; J gene: TRBJ1-4; CDR3 protein: CASSYSGRDEKLFF; CDR3 DNA: TGTGCCAGCAGTTACAGCGGCCGGGACGAAAAACTGTTTTTT
V gene: TRBV7-9; clone size: -; D gene: TRBD1; J gene: TRBJ2-5; CDR3 protein: CASSSGTGGVQETQYF; CDR3 DNA: TGTGCCAGCAGCTCCGGGACAGGGGGTGTACAAGAGACCCAGTACTTC
V gene: TRBV29-1; clone size: many; D gene: -; J gene: TRBJ2-1; CDR3 protein: CSVRTSYYNEQFF; CDR3 DNA: TGCAGCGTTCGGACTTCTTACTACAATGAGCAGTTCTTC
V gene: TRBV7-9; clone size: -; D gene: -; J gene: TRBJ1-1; CDR3 protein: CASSHEGATEAFF; CDR3 DNA: TGTGCCAGCAGCCACGAGGGAGCCACTGAAGCTTTCTTT
V gene: TRBV4-3; clone size: few; D gene: TRBD1; J gene: TRBJ1-6; CDR3 protein: CASSRTGSNSPLHF; CDR3 DNA: TGCGCCAGCAGCCGGACAGGGTCCAATTCACCCCTCCACTTT
V gene: TRBV7-2; clone size: -; D gene: -; J gene: TRBJ2-7; CDR3 protein: CASRLGWSVDEQYF; CDR3 DNA: TGTGCCAGCAGACTCGGGTGGAGTGTCGACGAGCAGTACTTC
V gene: TRBV27; clone size: few; D gene: TRBD2; J gene: TRBJ2-5; CDR3 protein: CASSSGGNKRTQYF; CDR3 DNA: TGTGCCAGCAGCTCGGGGGGGAACAAGAGGACCCAGTACTTC
V gene: TRBV5-1; clone size: -; D gene: -; J gene: TRBJ2-5; CDR3 protein: CASSVLAAPQETQYF; CDR3 DNA: TGCGCCAGCAGCGTGCTAGCTGCCCCCCAAGAGACCCAGTACTTC
V gene: TRBV9; clone size: -; D gene: -; J gene: TRBJ1-1; CDR3 protein: CASSVEGGGTEAFF; CDR3 DNA: TGTGCCAGCAGCGTAGAGGGCGGGGGCACTGAAGCTTTCTTT
V gene: TRBV20-1; clone size: few; D gene: TRBD1; J gene: TRBJ1-2; CDR3 protein: CSAVTGAILNYGYTF; CDR3 DNA: TGCAGTGCTGTGACAGGGGCAATACTTAACTATGGCTACACCTTC
V gene: TRBV7-9; clone size: many; D gene: TRBD1; J gene: TRBJ1-2; CDR3 protein: CASSSGQGIGYTF; CDR3 DNA: TGTGCCAGCAGCTCGGGACAGGGGATCGGCTACACCTTC
V gene: TRBV28; clone size: -; D gene: -; J gene: TRBJ2-7; CDR3 protein: CASSSWAYSSYEQYF; CDR3 DNA: TGTGCCAGCAGTTCCTGGGCCTACAGCTCCTACGAGCAGTACTTC
V gene: TRBV7-2; clone size: many; D gene: -; J gene: TRBJ2-3; CDR3 protein: CASEPGTDTQYF; CDR3 DNA: TGTGCCAGCGAGCCAGGAACAGATACGCAGTATTTT
V gene: TRBV3-1; clone size: -; D gene: -; J gene: TRBJ1-1; CDR3 protein: CASSQIGGTEAFF; CDR3 DNA: TGTGCCAGCAGCCAAATTGGGGGCACTGAAGCTTTCTTT
V gene: TRBV3-1; clone size: few; D gene: -; J gene: TRBJ1-2; CDR3 protein: CASSQVNRGGYTF; CDR3 DNA: TGTGCCAGCAGCCAAGTTAACCGGGGAGGCTACACCTTC
V gene: TRBV5-1; clone size: many; D gene: TRBD1; J gene: TRBJ2-3; CDR3 protein: CASSLGQGTGTDTQYF; CDR3 DNA: TGCGCCAGCAGCTTGGGACAGGGGACTGGCACAGATACGCAGTATTTT
V gene: TRBV5-1; clone size: many; D gene: TRBD2; J gene: TRBJ2-3; CDR3 protein: CASSLTGGRRTDTQYF; CDR3 DNA: TGCGCCAGCAGCTTGACCGGCGGGAGAAGGACAGATACGCAGTATTTT
V gene: TRBV10-3; clone size: few; D gene: -; J gene: TRBJ2-3; CDR3 protein: CAVRASSTDTQYF; CDR3 DNA: TGTGCCGTACGGGCCTCTAGCACAGATACGCAGTATTTT
V gene: TRBV12-3/TRBV12-4; clone size: few; D gene: -; J gene: TRBJ1-2; CDR3 protein: CASSHLAGNGYTF; CDR3 DNA: TGTGCCAGCAGCCATTTGGCAGGGAATGGCTACACCTTC
V gene: TRBV5-1; clone size: many; D gene: TRBD1; J gene: TRBJ2-7; CDR3 protein: CASSLEDRVGEQYF; CDR3 DNA: TGCGCCAGCAGCTTGGAGGACAGGGTTGGCGAGCAGTACTTC
V gene: TRBV2; clone size: -; D gene: TRBD1; J gene: TRBJ2-7; CDR3 protein: CASGGQVLYEQYF; CDR3 DNA: TGTGCCAGCGGGGGACAGGTCCTCTACGAGCAGTACTTC
V gene: TRBV10-3; clone size: few; D gene: -; J gene: TRBJ2-7; CDR3 protein: CAISEFTGPPADEQYF; CDR3 DNA: TGTGCCATCAGTGAGTTCACGGGACCCCCCGCCGACGAGCAGTACTTC
V gene: TRBV6-2/TRBV6-3; clone size: few; D gene: -; J gene: TRBJ2-1; CDR3 protein: CASSYSVTDIPYNEQFF; CDR3 DNA: TGTGCCAGCAGTTACTCGGTGACAGACATTCCCTACAATGAGCAGTTCTTC
V gene: TRBV7-3; clone size: -; D gene: TRBD1; J gene: TRBJ2-3; CDR3 protein: CASSSRTGKQYF; CDR3 DNA: TGTGCCAGCAGCTCAAGGACAGGAAAGCAGTATTTT
V gene: TRBV11-2; clone size: few; D gene: TRBD1; J gene: TRBJ2-5; CDR3 protein: CASSSADRGLGSQETQYF; CDR3 DNA: TGTGCCAGCAGTTCCGCGGACAGGGGGTTAGGAAGTCAAGAGACCCAGTACTTC
V gene: TRBV27; clone size: -; D gene: -; J gene: TRBJ2-7; CDR3 protein: CASSAIQGREYYEQYF; CDR3 DNA: TGTGCCAGCAGTGCCATCCAGGGCAGGGAGTACTACGAGCAGTACTTC
V gene: TRBV10-3; clone size: -; D gene: -; J gene: TRBJ2-7; CDR3 protein: CAIGSQSRYEQYF; CDR3 DNA: TGTGCCATCGGGTCACAGTCTCGCTACGAGCAGTACTTC
V gene: TRBV7-3; clone size: few; D gene: -; J gene: TRBJ1-1; CDR3 protein: CASSRTGLMDTEAFF; CDR3 DNA: TGTGCCAGCAGCCGTACAGGGTTAATGGACACTGAAGCTTTCTTT
V gene: TRBV3-1; clone size: -; D gene: -; J gene: TRBJ1-5; CDR3 protein: CASSQKTREAINF; CDR3 DNA: TGTGCCAGCAGCCAAAAAACCCGGGAGGCTATCAATTTT
V gene: TRBV29-1; clone size: -; D gene: -; J gene: TRBJ2-5; CDR3 protein: CSVSLLSGVRSGETQYF; CDR3 DNA: TGCAGCGTTTCCCTTCTGTCGGGGGTGCGGTCGGGGGAGACCCAGTACTTC
V gene: TRBV5-6; clone size: many; D gene: -; J gene: TRBJ2-5; CDR3 protein: CASSFSIRGLLETQYF; CDR3 DNA: TGTGCCAGCAGCTTCTCCATCAGGGGTTTATTGGAGACCCAGTACTTC
V gene: TRBV19; clone size: many; D gene: -; J gene: TRBJ2-1; CDR3 protein: CASSIAEESEQFF; CDR3 DNA: TGTGCCAGTAGTATCGCGGAAGAGAGCGAGCAGTTCTTC
V gene: TRBV20-1; clone size: few; D gene: -; J gene: TRBJ2-1; CDR3 protein: CSARDPKRADSYNEQFF; CDR3 DNA: TGCAGTGCTAGAGATCCAAAGCGGGCGGACTCCTACAATGAGCAGTTCTTC
V gene: TRBV27; clone size: few; D gene: TRBD2; J gene: TRBJ2-2; CDR3 protein: CASRSGSLLLNTGELFF; CDR3 DNA: TGTGCCAGCAGAAGCGGGAGTCTTCTCTTAAACACCGGGGAGCTGTTTTTT
V gene: TRBV2; clone size: few; D gene: TRBD1; J gene: TRBJ1-4; CDR3 protein: CASKGQGAPNEKLFF; CDR3 DNA: TGTGCCAGCAAGGGACAGGGGGCGCCTAACGAAAAACTGTTTTTT
V gene: TRBV7-2; clone size: many; D gene: -; J gene: TRBJ2-5; CDR3 protein: CASRDPQRARETQYF; CDR3 DNA: TGTGCCAGCAGGGACCCTCAAAGGGCGCGGGAGACCCAGTACTTC
V gene: TRBV10-3; clone size: -; D gene: TRBD2; J gene: TRBJ2-7; CDR3 protein: CAIRTGTSETYEQYF; CDR3 DNA: TGTGCCATCAGGACCGGGACTAGCGAAACCTACGAGCAGTACTTC
V gene: TRBV5-6; clone size: -; D gene: -; J gene: TRBJ2-7; CDR3 protein: CASSFYTSYEQYF; CDR3 DNA: TGTGCCAGCAGCTTCTACACCTCCTACGAGCAGTACTTC
V gene: TRBV20-1; clone size: -; D gene: -; J gene: TRBJ2-1; CDR3 protein: CSASIYNEQFF; CDR3 DNA: TGCAGTGCTAGTATCTACAATGAGCAGTTCTTC
V gene: TRBV7-9; clone size: few; D gene: -; J gene: TRBJ2-5; CDR3 protein: CASSLEVVQETQYF; CDR3 DNA: TGTGCCAGCAGCTTAGAAGTAGTCCAAGAGACCCAGTACTTC
V gene: TRBV28; clone size: -; D gene: -; J gene: TRBJ2-2; CDR3 protein: CASSGSGRFTGELFF; CDR3 DNA: TGTGCCAGCAGTGGGAGTGGCAGGTTCACCGGGGAGCTGTTTTTT
V gene: TRBV20-1; clone size: once; D gene: TRBD2; J gene: TRBJ2-7; CDR3 protein: CSARWSGTSGPYYEQYF; CDR3 DNA: TGCAGTGCTAGATGGAGCGGGACTAGCGGGCCATACTACGAGCAGTACTTC
V gene: TRBV24-1; clone size: few; D gene: -; J gene: TRBJ2-3; CDR3 protein: CATRHMRGDTQYF; CDR3 DNA: TGTGCCACCCGACACATGCGGGGAGATACGCAGTATTTT
V gene: TRBV6-2/TRBV6-3; clone size: -; D gene: TRBD1; J gene: TRBJ1-1; CDR3 protein: CASSLRQGAGITEAFF; CDR3 DNA: TGTGCCAGCAGTTTGCGACAGGGGGCAGGAATCACTGAAGCTTTCTTT
V gene: TRBV5-1; clone size: -; D gene: TRBD2; J gene: TRBJ2-1; CDR3 protein: CASAWGAGNYNEQFF; CDR3 DNA: TGCGCCAGCGCTTGGGGAGCGGGAAATTACAATGAGCAGTTCTTC
V gene: TRBV12-3/TRBV12-4; clone size: many; D gene: -; J gene: TRBJ1-3; CDR3 protein: CASSLGGTSGNTIYF; CDR3 DNA: TGTGCCAGCAGTTTAGGGGGGACCTCTGGAAACACCATATATTTT
V gene: TRBV18; clone size: few; D gene: -; J gene: TRBJ2-1; CDR3 protein: CASSPLGHPGGTYNEQFF; CDR3 DNA: TGTGCCAGCTCACCACTAGGTCACCCCGGCGGGACATACAATGAGCAGTTCTTC
V gene: TRBV20-1; clone size: many; D gene: -; J gene: TRBJ1-2; CDR3 protein: CSAPGPYGYTF; CDR3 DNA: TGCAGTGCTCCGGGGCCCTATGGCTACACCTTC
V gene: TRBV20-1; clone size: -; D gene: TRBD2; J gene: TRBJ2-3; CDR3 protein: CSAGLAGGRGTDTQYF; CDR3 DNA: TGCAGTGCCGGACTAGCGGGGGGGCGGGGCACAGATACGCAGTATTTT
V gene: TRBV20-1; clone size: many; D gene: -; J gene: TRBJ2-5; CDR3 protein: CSAGTETQYF; CDR3 DNA: TGCAGCGCCGGCACAGAGACCCAGTACTTC
V gene: TRBV6-2/TRBV6-3; clone size: -; D gene: TRBD2; J gene: TRBJ2-1; CDR3 protein: CASSYSSFTGGNNEQFF; CDR3 DNA: TGTGCCAGCAGTTACTCGAGTTTCACGGGAGGGAACAATGAGCAGTTCTTC